This passage covers 25 T cell receptor beta chains from one sample sequenced in a study of cytomegalovirus exposure and HLA in healthy donors (dated by TCRdb to 2016 to 2017). The method behind the library was the immunoSEQ multiplex PCR assay. A mixture of 60 forward primers for TCR Vbeta segments and 13 reverse primers for TCR Jbeta segments was used in the multiplex PCR. The table was pulled from immuneACCESS by TCRdb, which kept in-frame rearrangements only. Such tables lose some clones; where checked, under half of the loss comes from unresolved V genes, and the rest has no known cause. The sample table records 65,000 to 75,000 clones; roughly 74% of these occur just once. The top ten clonotypes cover 11% of the sample. Sequences were obtained from PBMCs. These receptors came from a woman in her fifties or sixties in good health and CMV-seropositive.

The count of this clone is one. This sequence joins TRBV10-3 and TRBJ1-1; D call uncertain. This CDR3 contains 12 residues. V was clipped by 6 bases and J by 5 bases, with 10 bases between them. Germline CDR1 is ENHRY and CDR2 is SYGVKD. DNA for the CDR3: TGTGCCATCAGGGACTTTGCGACTGAAGCTTTCTTT. Translation: CAIRDFATEAFF.

This rearrangement joins TRBV9 to TRBJ2-7; TRBD2 matches 11 bases. With V trimmed by 4 bases and J by 1 base, 4 bases remained unmatched. CDR1 is SGDLS and CDR2 is YYNGEE in the germline V gene. This CDR3 has 15 residues. Written as DNA, the CDR3 is TGTGCCAGCAGCTTGGGACTAGCGGTTTCCTACGAGCAGTACTTC. Translating gives CASSLGLAVSYEQYF.

V gene TRBV18 combines with J gene TRBJ1-1; D unresolved. The CDR3 loop spans 14 amino acids. Germline lookup yields CDR1 KGHSH and CDR2 LQKENI. The germline V and J ends were trimmed by 6 bases and 2 bases, with 13 bases remaining between them. CDR3 sequence: CASSLEGTNTEAFF. CDR3 DNA sequence: TGTGCCAGCTCCCTCGAGGGAACCAACACTGAAGCTTTCTTT.

The chain is built from TRBV29-1 and TRBJ1-4; 10 positions agree with TRBD1. CDR1 and CDR2 (germline): SQVTM, ANQGSEA. The V and J ends lost 6 bases and 1 base, in that order; junction bases with no gene match: 8. The CDR3 extends over 16 amino acids. The CDR3 coding sequence is TGCAGCGTCTTCGACAGGGGGCTTATAACTAATGAAAAACTGTTTTTT. This encodes CSVFDRGLITNEKLFF.

This clone showed up just once. The chain carries TRBV19 and TRBJ2-2, with D possibly being TRBD1 (6 bases). The CDR3 is 17 residues long. Germline assignment: CDR1 LNHDA and CDR2 SQIVND (reference sequence). V lost 2 bases and J 1 base, leaving 14 bases between the germline ends. The CDR3 loop reads CASSITSPGQNTGELFF. Here the CDR3 DNA reads TGTGCCAGTAGTATAACCTCTCCGGGACAGAACACCGGGGAGCTGTTTTTT.

The V gene is TRBV11-2, the J gene TRBJ2-3; 10 bases fit TRBD2. This CDR3 contains 18 residues. The ends lost 4 bases at V and 1 base at J; junction bases unmatched: 11. Germline V gene sequence: CDR1 SGHAT, CDR2 FQNNGV. The DNA of the CDR3 is TGTGCCAGCAGCTCCCCCCTGAGGACTAGCGGACGCACAGATACGCAGTATTTT. It yields the protein CASSSPLRTSGRTDTQYF.

This clone was seen more than once but under ten times. The sample holds other DNA sequences that translate to the same CDR3. The gene calls are TRBV19 and TRBJ1-4; tentatively, D is TRBD1 (5 bases). Germline V gives CDR1 LNHDA, CDR2 SQIVND (reference sequence). This CDR3 has 15 amino acids. V dropped 3 bases and J dropped 0 bases, with 8 bases sitting between them. CDR3 in DNA: TGTGCCAGTAGTATTGCGGGGGCAACTAATGAAAAACTGTTTTTT. Amino acid sequence: CASSIAGATNEKLFF. Based on the CDR3 plus reference TRBV19 and TRBJ1-4, the full variable domain is DGGITQSPKYLFRKEGQNVTLSCEQNLNHDAMYWYRQDPGQGLRLIYYSQIVNDFQKGDIAEGYSVSREKKESFPLTVTSAQKNPTAFYLCASSIAGATNEKLFFGSGTQLSVL.

The chain recombines TRBV15 with TRBJ1-1, with D possibly TRBD1 on 5 matching bases. Per germline, CDR1 LNHNV and CDR2 YYDKDF (reference sequence). This CDR3 spans 14 amino acids. V lost 3 bases, J lost 10 bases, and 18 bases lay in between. CDR3 coding DNA: TGTGCCACCAGCAGGATGGGTCAGGGATTCGGAGCTTTCTTT. It translates to CATSRMGQGFGAFF.

V usage is TRBV2 and J usage is TRBJ2-1; 12 bases line up with TRBD1. CDR3 length: 18 residues. Per the germline V gene, CDR1 is SNHLY and CDR2 is FYNNEI. Trimming at V came to 6 bases and at J to 4 bases, leaving 13 bases not matched to a gene. In DNA form, the CDR3 reads TGTGCCAGCAGCGGTGGGGGGACAGGGGGCCCGAGGTACAATGAGCAGTTCTTC. Protein sequence: CASSGGGTGGPRYNEQFF.

In this sample, this clone turned up once. V gene TRBV5-1 combines with J gene TRBJ1-2; 7 bases align to TRBD1. Per germline, CDR1 SGHRS and CDR2 YFSETQ. The CDR3 has 14 amino acids. Trimming took 0 bases from V and 6 from J; bases not matched to a gene: 5. CDR3 sequence (DNA): TGCGCCAGCAGCTTGGGGGGACAGCTAAATGGCTACACCTTC. Its translation: CASSLGGQLNGYTF.

The rearrangement uses TRBV6-5 and TRBJ2-2; D might be TRBD1 (6 bases). CDR1 and CDR2 (germline): MNHEY, SVGAGI. V shed 5 bases and J shed 6 bases, with 10 bases lying between them. The CDR3 contains 13 residues. The CDR3, as DNA: TGTGCCAGCAGTAAACAGGGTCCCGGGGAGCTGTTTTTT. Its protein is CASSKQGPGELFF.

The V gene is TRBV25-1, the J gene TRBJ1-3; D possibly corresponds to TRBD1 (5 bases). This CDR3 is built from 15 residues. V lost 3 bases, J lost 4 bases, and 13 bases lay in between. Germline V gene lookup returns CDR1 MGHDK and CDR2 SYGVNS. The CDR3 coding sequence is TGTGCCAGCAGTGATGGCAGGGCCGGAGGAAACACCATATATTTT. Encoded protein: CASSDGRAGGNTIYF.

This sequence joins TRBV7-9 and TRBJ1-5, with D possibly TRBD1 on 6 matching bases. V lost 5 bases, J lost 13 bases, and 15 bases lay in between. There are 12 residues in the CDR3. Germline V gene sequence: CDR1 SEHNR, CDR2 FQNEAQ (reference sequence). DNA for the CDR3: TGTGCCAGCAGCCCTCCGTCGGGACAACAGCATTTT. Residues: CASSPPSGQQHF.

The rearrangement joins TRBV6-6 to TRBJ1-2, with 7 bases matching TRBD1. CDR1 is MNHNY, CDR2 SVGAGI, per germline (reference sequence). This CDR3 spans 13 amino acids. Unmatched junction bases numbered 6, after V lost 6 bases and J lost 5 bases. CDR3 sequence: CASSPGDSYGYTF. CDR3 DNA: TGTGCCAGCAGCCCGGGGGACAGTTATGGCTACACCTTC.

The J gene is TRBJ1-5, the V gene TRBV5-6; D is undetermined. Trimming pared 3 bases from V and 0 bases from J, leaving 7 bases between. This CDR3 has 14 residues. CDR1 is SGHDT and CDR2 is YYEEEE in the germline V gene. The CDR3 region has the DNA TGTGCCAGCAGCTCGGGTTATAGCAATCAGCCCCAGCATTTT. It is translated as CASSSGYSNQPQHF.

The genes are TRBV2 and TRBJ1-1, with 8 bases matching TRBD1. This CDR3 is built from 14 residues. The J segment lost 2 bases and the V segment lost 5 bases, leaving 4 bases of the junction unmatched. Germline-derived CDR1 and CDR2 are SNHLY and FYNNEI. The CDR3 protein is CASSTQGGNTEAFF. CDR3 coding DNA: TGTGCCAGCAGTACACAGGGGGGAAACACTGAAGCTTTCTTT.

The rearrangement links TRBV5-6 to TRBJ1-4, with TRBD1 matching 7 bases. V was clipped by 1 base and J by 8 bases; unmatched bases: 11. The germline CDR1 and CDR2 sequences are SGHDT and YYEEEE. The CDR3 totals 16 residues. CDR3 in amino acids: CASSLWATGTEEKLFF. The DNA for the CDR3 is TGTGCCAGCAGCTTGTGGGCGACTGGGACAGAAGAAAAACTGTTTTTT.

The J gene is TRBJ2-3, the V gene TRBV5-1; 11 bases map to TRBD2. There are 17 residues in the CDR3. Germline CDR1 and CDR2: SGHRS and YFSETQ. V shed 1 base and J 6 bases; nucleotides not matched to a gene: 10. The CDR3 reads CASSLMASGGTLDTQYF. The DNA of the CDR3 is TGCGCCAGCAGCTTGATGGCTAGCGGGGGGACCCTGGATACGCAGTATTTT.

CDR3 residues: CASSTTSGGADTQYF. The CDR3 coding sequence is TGCGCCAGCAGCACGACTAGCGGGGGAGCAGATACGCAGTATTTT. The chain couples TRBV5-1 to TRBJ2-3; 12 nucleotides agree with TRBD2. The germline V gene encodes CDR1 SGHRS and CDR2 YFSETQ. The CDR3 is made up of 15 amino acids. The trim removed 4 bases at V and 4 bases at J, leaving 4 bases unmatched.

This clone was observed a few times. The rearrangement uses TRBV6-6 and TRBJ2-2; 11 positions match TRBD1. Germline trimming cut 7 bases from V and 7 bases from J; bases unmatched to any gene: 8. Per germline, CDR1 MNHNY and CDR2 SVGAGI (reference sequence). CDR3 size: 15 residues. The CDR3 region has the DNA TGTGCCAGCAAACCCGGGACAGGGGGAATCGGGGAGCTGTTTTTT. This codes for CASKPGTGGIGELFF.

The chain has TRBV5-1 and TRBJ1-2; 9 bases are shared with TRBD1. Germline lookup yields CDR1 SGHRS and CDR2 YFSETQ. CDR3 length equals 19 residues. The trim removed 1 base at V and 2 bases at J, leaving 15 bases unmatched. CDR3 region: CASSLSPGDRGWWNYGYTF. In nucleotides, the CDR3 is TGCGCCAGCAGCTTGTCTCCCGGTGACAGGGGGTGGTGGAACTATGGCTACACCTTC.

There are a few counts of this clone. V and J are TRBV10-2 and TRBJ2-7; D is ambiguous. The CDR3 has 13 residues. The V and J ends lost 7 bases and 0 bases respectively, with 10 bases between them. Germline V gene data show CDR1 as WSHSY and CDR2 as SAAADI. The CDR3 bases are TGCGCCAGCACCCAGTCGGGCTCCTACGAGCAGTACTTC. Protein product: CASTQSGSYEQYF.

This clone was seen more than once but under ten times. The junction differs from germline at one of its ends, possibly a read error. The chain is built from TRBV7-7 and TRBJ2-5; D is perhaps TRBD1 (6 bases). The CDR3 length is 15 residues. The germline CDR1 and CDR2 sequences are SSHAT and FNYEAQ (reference sequence). The CDR3 region has the DNA TGTGCTAGCAGCGCTAAACAGGGCCAAAGGGAGACCCAGTACTTC. The encoded protein is CASSAKQGQRETQYF.

This clone was detected a few times. The DNA is omitted, as the CDR3 cannot be located on it reliably, and the CDR3 follows TCRdb's listing. Here the CDR3 reads CAWSVGTGAWYF. V gene TRBV30 combines with J gene TRBJ2-3; the DNA was not used to check the table's D call, TRBD2. Both ends counted, the CDR3 spans 12 residues. Germline V CDR1 and CDR2: GTSNPN, SVGIG (reference sequence).

This chain joins TRBV4-1 and TRBJ2-2; TRBD1 might be the D (6 bases). Trimming left V 2 bases short and J 4 bases short, with 11 bases between. The germline gives CDR1 MGHRA, CDR2 YSYEKL. The CDR3 loop spans 15 amino acids. The CDR3 region is CASSQTGWSTGELFF. In DNA form, the CDR3 reads TGCGCCAGCAGCCAAACAGGGTGGAGCACCGGGGAGCTGTTTTTT.